Below, 22 T cell receptor beta chains from the same sample are listed, as sequenced in a study of blood T cells in healthy people across ages. For the second PCR, which ran for roughly 7 to 11 cycles, a sample-barcoded 5' primer and a J-beta primer mix were used. TCRdb analysed the 5' RACE reads with MiXCR anew, one entry per CDR3 protein. This table holds approximately 800,000 distinct CDR3 sequences, roughly 26% found once. This sample also appeared in a second study, on T cells of mothers and their children.

Sequencing input: blood. These receptors all stem from a boy aged 5-17 years in good health.

The chain is built from TRBV20-1 and TRBJ2-7; D perhaps matches TRBD1 (6 bases). Between the trimmed V and J ends, which lost 4 bases and 3 bases, there was a span of 16 bases. CDR1 and CDR2 (germline): DFQATT, SNEGSKA (reference sequence). The CDR3 runs 14 residues. The CDR3 DNA is TGCAGTGCTAAAGGCGACAGGATCTACTACGAGCAGTACTTC. This gives the protein CSAKGDRIYYEQYF.

This chain uses TRBV19 with TRBJ2-5; TRBD2 is a possible D gene (5 bases). This CDR3 is built from 15 residues. In germline, CDR1 is LNHDA, CDR2 SQIVND (reference sequence). Trimming stripped 8 bases from V and 2 bases from J, with 18 bases between. The chain's CDR3 is CASGAGQWAQETQYF. The CDR3 coding sequence is TGTGCCAGTGGTGCGGGCCAGTGGGCTCAAGAGACCCAGTACTTC.

This chain uses TRBV19 with TRBJ2-1; possibly TRBD2 for D (6 bases). This CDR3 region has 14 residues. Between the trimmed V and J ends, which lost 4 bases and 4 bases, there was a span of 11 bases. Germline-derived CDR1 and CDR2 are LNHDA and SQIVND (reference sequence). The CDR3 region is CASSNRDFYNEQFF. CDR3 in DNA: TGTGCCAGTAGTAACCGGGACTTTTACAATGAGCAGTTCTTC. Complete variable domain (other parts from reference TRBV19 and TRBJ2-1): DGGITQSPKYLFRKEGQNVTLSCEQNLNHDAMYWYRQDPGQGLRLIYYSQIVNDFQKGDIAEGYSVSREKKESFPLTVTSAQKNPTAFYLCASSNRDFYNEQFFGPGTRLTVL.

This clonotype showed up just a few times. V usage is TRBV4-2 and J usage is TRBJ2-7; TRBD2 might be the D (7 bases). The V and J ends lost 4 bases and 0 bases respectively, with 16 bases between them. This CDR3 has 16 amino acids. From germline, CDR1 is LGHNA and CDR2 YNFKEQ. Here the CDR3 reads CASSRGGRMISYEQYF. CDR3 coding DNA: TGTGCCAGCAGCCGGGGGGGGCGGATGATCTCCTACGAGCAGTACTTC.

This chain links TRBV6-1 with TRBJ1-4; a weak D match, TRBD1 (6 bases). Trimming pared 5 bases from V and 8 bases from J, leaving 18 bases between. In germline, CDR1 is MNHNS, CDR2 SASEGT. This CDR3 comprises 15 residues. The CDR3 DNA reads as TGTGCCAGCAGTCCCTATACGGGGGCAGGGGAAAAACTGTTTTTT. This codes for CASSPYTGAGEKLFF.

The chain links TRBV12-5 to TRBJ2-5; TRBD2 aligns across 12 bases. CDR1 and CDR2 (germline): LGHNT, FRNRAP. The CDR3 loop spans 16 amino acids. The J segment lost 11 bases and the V segment lost 7 bases, leaving 17 bases of the junction unmatched. CDR3 DNA: TGTGCTAGTGCCCTGACTAGCGGGGGTTCCCTACGGGAGCAGTACTTC. It encodes CASALTSGGSLREQYF.

The chain links TRBV29-1 to TRBJ2-7; 9 bases align to TRBD1. J was trimmed by 4 bases and V by 6 bases; bases with no gene match: 7. The germline gives CDR1 SQVTM, CDR2 ANQGSEA. The CDR3 is 13 residues long. This CDR3 is CSVLGQGKYEQYF. The CDR3 DNA follows: TGCAGCGTCCTCGGACAGGGGAAATACGAGCAGTACTTC.

This chain connects TRBV4-2 to TRBJ2-3; 9 bases are shared with TRBD1. This CDR3 has 17 residues. Germline loops: CDR1 LGHNA, CDR2 YNFKEQ. V shed 0 bases, J shed 2 bases, and the junction held 6 bases outside the gene matches. CDR3 amino acids: CASSQDQGQGFTDTQYF. CDR3 DNA: TGTGCCAGCAGCCAAGATCAGGGACAGGGCTTCACAGATACGCAGTATTTT.

This clonotype has ten or more counts. The rearrangement links TRBV12-3 or TRBV12-4 to TRBJ1-2; perhaps TRBD1 as D (5 bases). The V end lost 8 bases, the J end lost 6 bases, and 19 bases lay between the germline ends. The CDR3 has 14 residues. The CDR3 DNA is TGTGCCAGCCAGCCCCTCAGGGCGGACGATGGCTACACCTTC. It encodes CASQPLRADDGYTF.

This clonotype has a handful of counts. The CDR3 DNA is TGTGCCAGCAGCTTATGGACAGGGGAGTCTGAAAAACTGTTTTTT. The encoded protein is CASSLWTGESEKLFF. This sequence joins TRBV9 and TRBJ1-4; 9 positions agree with TRBD1. Germline V gives CDR1 SGDLS, CDR2 YYNGEE. The length of the CDR3 is 15 residues. Losses at the gene ends were 4 bases for V and 7 bases for J; bases not matched to a gene: 8.

In this sample, this clonotype turned up a few times. This chain joins TRBV12-3 or TRBV12-4 and TRBJ2-5; tentatively, D is TRBD1 (6 bases). The CDR3 is 13 amino acids. Deletions cut 6 bases from V and 5 bases from J, with 13 bases between. Written as DNA, the CDR3 is TGTGCCAGCAGGCCCACAGGGTACGAGACCCAGTACTTC. As protein: CASRPTGYETQYF.

The CDR3 sequence is CASSDGGVNTIYF. In DNA form, the CDR3 reads TGTGCCAGCAGTGACGGAGGGGTAAACACCATATATTTT. V is TRBV2 and J is TRBJ1-3, with D possibly being TRBD1 (5 bases). V was pared by 3 bases and J by 6 bases, with 9 bases between. The CDR3 runs 13 residues. The germline V gene has CDR1 SNHLY and CDR2 FYNNEI.

Only a few counts were recorded for this clonotype. The CDR3, as DNA: TGCGCCAGCAGCTGGCGACAGGGTGAGACAGATACGCAGTATTTT. This sequence encodes CASSWRQGETDTQYF. V usage is TRBV5-1 and J usage is TRBJ2-3; TRBD1 aligns across 7 bases. V dropped 3 bases and J dropped 3; count of bases not matched to a gene: 7. This CDR3 is 15 amino acids long. The V gene's germline CDR1 is SGHRS and CDR2 YFSETQ.

This clonotype was seen a few times. This chain connects TRBV12-3 or TRBV12-4 to TRBJ2-7; D may be TRBD2 (6 bases). The CDR3 is made up of 16 amino acids. The V and J ends lost 3 bases and 0 bases respectively, with 15 bases between them. The CDR3 DNA sequence: TGTGCCAGCAGTTTCTGGGGGGACGGGACCTCCTACGAGCAGTACTTC. It yields the protein CASSFWGDGTSYEQYF.

This clonotype was seen only a few times. J is TRBJ2-3 and V is TRBV3-1, with TRBD1 matching over 10 bases. The CDR3 contains 20 residues. V lost 5 bases to trimming and J lost 2 bases; unmatched junction nucleotides: 19. Germline CDR1 LGHDT, CDR2 YNNKEL (reference sequence). CDR3 nucleotides: TGTGCCAGCAGCTCCTCTGGGACAGGGGATTCCTCGACCATCACAGATACGCAGTATTTT. Residues: CASSSSGTGDSSTITDTQYF.

The V call is TRBV20-1, the J call TRBJ2-7, with D possibly being TRBD2 (5 bases). The CDR3 is 13 amino acids. Deletions cut 2 bases from V and 4 bases from J, with 12 bases between. Germline V gene sequence: CDR1 DFQATT, CDR2 SNEGSKA (reference sequence). The CDR3 DNA reads as TGCAGTGCTAGAATAGAGGGAATTTACGAGCAGTACTTC. This codes for CSARIEGIYEQYF.

V is TRBV10-3 and J is TRBJ2-4, with 8 bases fitting TRBD1. V lost 3 bases and J lost 8; bases outside the gene matches: 6. CDR3 length: 14 residues. The germline V gene encodes CDR1 ENHRY and CDR2 SYGVKD. The CDR3 region is CAISDRGLVDIQYF. DNA for the CDR3: TGTGCCATCAGTGACAGGGGGCTGGTAGACATTCAGTACTTC.

The CDR3 loop reads CSFFPTSFVEKTQYF. The CDR3 nucleotides read TGCAGTTTCTTCCCAACTAGTTTTGTCGAGAAGACCCAGTACTTC. This rearrangement joins TRBV20-1 to TRBJ2-5; the D gene is possibly TRBD2 (5 bases). The CDR3 runs to 15 residues. Germline CDR1 DFQATT, CDR2 SNEGSKA (reference sequence). V was trimmed by 8 bases and J by 6 bases, leaving 25 bases between them.

The rearrangement uses TRBV6-5 and TRBJ2-3; D possibly corresponds to TRBD2 (6 bases). CDR1 is MNHEY and CDR2 is SVGAGI in the germline V gene. With 8 bases removed from V and 8 bases from J, the gap between germline ends came to 8 bases. This CDR3 comprises 10 residues. The chain's CDR3 is CASGGATQYF. Here the CDR3 DNA reads TGTGCCAGCGGAGGGGCTACGCAGTATTTT.

The chain joins TRBV4-1 to TRBJ1-5, with D perhaps matching TRBD1 (5 bases). The germline V and J ends were trimmed by 1 base and 3 bases, with 13 bases remaining between them. CDR3 size: 16 residues. The germline V gene has CDR1 MGHRA and CDR2 YSYEKL. The CDR3 DNA sequence: TGCGCCAGCAGCCAAGTAAGGGGACCGATCAATCAGCCCCAGCATTTT. Amino acid sequence: CASSQVRGPINQPQHF.

This chain joins TRBV7-2 and TRBJ2-3; 7 nucleotides line up with TRBD2. Unmatched junction bases numbered 8, after V lost 2 bases and J lost 6 bases. This CDR3 comprises 15 residues. From germline, CDR1 is SGHTA and CDR2 FQGNSA. The CDR3, as DNA: TGTGCCAGCAGCTTAAGCGGCACAGCGGGGGATACGCAGTATTTT. Translated: CASSLSGTAGDTQYF.

This clonotype was seen only a few times. This sequence joins TRBV5-1 and TRBJ1-1; D might be TRBD1 (5 bases). The CDR3 contains 17 residues. Germline V gene sequence: CDR1 SGHRS, CDR2 YFSETQ. V was pared by 4 bases and J by 0 bases, with 19 bases between. CDR3 in DNA: TGCGCCAGCAGCCGGAGTCCCAGGGATACAATGAACACTGAAGCTTTCTTT. It yields the protein CASSRSPRDTMNTEAFF.